This TCR beta chain originates from a study of metastatic and nonmetastatic thyroid tumors (dated by TCRdb to the early 2020s). Notes on the research overall: Repertoires were compared across peripheral blood and tumor or nodule tissue samples from malignant and benign thyroid patients. The investigation overall reported the following: In both blood and tumor samples, TCR beta diversity was reported to be significantly higher in malignant tumors than in benign nodules.

Comment on this clone: Its antigen remains unidentified. The sample holds no much larger clone one base away, and base qualities are not on file.

The library was obtained by PCR. Reads for this sample came from an Illumina HiSeq 4000. High-throughput sequencing was used to profile the CDR3 region of the TCR beta-chain in every patient. The paper's data handling went like this. A classifier to discriminate distant-metastatic papillary thyroid cancer patients was built from CDR3 differences across clinicopathological groups. The Shannon index was used to assess repertoire diversity, and the Morisita-Horn index was used to assess tumor-blood repertoire similarity. TCRdb applied fastp at Q25 and MiXCR to the public reads, then kept only in-frame beta chains. TCRdb, not the original authors, processed these V and J calls. The sample table shows 50,000 to 65,000 clones, and roughly 4% are seen once. The biggest ten clones account for 20% to 25% of the sample. The germline V gene supplies CDR1 SGHTA and CDR2 FQGNSA. Trimming accounts for 5 bases at V and 12 bases at J, while the number of junction bases matched to no gene is 7. The cysteine opens and the phenylalanine closes a CDR3 of 12 amino acids. The sequence is cut down to CDR3 DNA, 36 bases in frame from base 1.

No patient had received any treatment before thyroid surgery. Using T-cell receptor beta sequencing, the researchers looked back retrospectively at clinical samples from patients, gathered between the early 2010s and the late 2010s. The chain uses TRBV7-2 and TRBJ2-1; 7 nucleotides in the junction match TRBD1. This receptor was obtained from a female donor with papillary thyroid cancer or a benign thyroid nodule (not recorded which). Some clones in this sample may be carry-over from other donors' samples. Sequenced input: blood. For the CDR3, the sequence is CASSPHEGAQFF. DNA sequence: TGTGCCAGCAGCCCCCACGAGGGGGCGCAGTTCTTC.